Presented here are 3 T cell receptor beta chains from one specimen sequenced in a study of blood T cell repertoires in COVID-19. Here immunoSEQ multiplex PCR was the method, and the copy in TCRdb shows in-frame clones only, minus some. This table has fewer than 500,000 clones, 75% to 90% appearing once. Source material: peripheral blood. These TCRs come from a woman in her thirties with active or convalescent COVID-19.

The chain combines TRBV29-1 with TRBJ1-2; the D is unclear. The CDR3 is made up of 12 amino acids. Germline CDR1 reads SQVTM; CDR2 reads ANQGSEA. The V end lost 4 bases, the J end lost 4 bases, and 10 bases lay between the germline ends. CDR3 residues: CSVGAGTYGYTF. CDR3 DNA sequence: TGCAGCGTTGGGGCCGGAACCTATGGCTACACCTTC.

The V call is TRBV7-8, the J call TRBJ1-1; TRBD1 is a possible D gene (5 bases). The CDR3 extends over 15 amino acids. Germline V gives CDR1 SGHVS, CDR2 FQNEAQ. V gave up 4 bases and J gave up 6 bases, with 18 bases separating them. The CDR3 spells CASSSPGLGEAEAFF. CDR3 sequence (DNA): TGTGCCAGCAGCTCTCCGGGGCTGGGGGAGGCTGAAGCTTTCTTT.

The V and J genes are TRBV29-1 and TRBJ1-1, with D possibly being TRBD1 (5 bases). In germline, CDR1 is SQVTM, CDR2 ANQGSEA. The CDR3 runs to 14 residues. Trimming took 4 bases from V and 0 from J, leaving 12 bases between them. The CDR3 sequence is CSVVSTALNTEAFF. CDR3 nucleotides: TGCAGCGTTGTTTCGACAGCCCTGAACACTGAAGCTTTCTTT.